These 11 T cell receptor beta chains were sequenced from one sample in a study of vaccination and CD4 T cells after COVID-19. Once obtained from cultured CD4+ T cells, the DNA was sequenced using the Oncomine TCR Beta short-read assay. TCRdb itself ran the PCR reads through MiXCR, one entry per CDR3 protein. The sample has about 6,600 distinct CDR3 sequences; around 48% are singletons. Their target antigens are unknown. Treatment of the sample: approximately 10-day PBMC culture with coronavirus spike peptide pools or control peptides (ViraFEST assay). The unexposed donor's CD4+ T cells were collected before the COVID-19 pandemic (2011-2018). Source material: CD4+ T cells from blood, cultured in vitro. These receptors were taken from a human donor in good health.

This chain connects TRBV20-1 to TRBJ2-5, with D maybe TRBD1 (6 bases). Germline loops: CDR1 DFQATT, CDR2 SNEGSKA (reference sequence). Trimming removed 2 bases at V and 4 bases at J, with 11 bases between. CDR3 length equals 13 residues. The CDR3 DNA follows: TGCAGTGCTAGAAAGGGGGTAGTAGAGACCCAGTACTTC. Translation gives CSARKGVVETQYF.

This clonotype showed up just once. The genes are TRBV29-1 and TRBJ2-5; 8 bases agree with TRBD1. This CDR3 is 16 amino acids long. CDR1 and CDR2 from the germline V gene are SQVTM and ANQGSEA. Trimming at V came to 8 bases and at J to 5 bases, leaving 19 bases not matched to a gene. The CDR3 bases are TGCAGCTACAAGGGGGGACAGGACCCCTTTTGGGAGACCCAGTACTTC. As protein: CSYKGGQDPFWETQYF.

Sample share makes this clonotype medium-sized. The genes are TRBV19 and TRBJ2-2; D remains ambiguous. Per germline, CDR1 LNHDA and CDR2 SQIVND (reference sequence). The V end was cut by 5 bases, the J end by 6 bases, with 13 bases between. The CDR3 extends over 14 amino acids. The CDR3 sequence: CASSPALLAGELFF. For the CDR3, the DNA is TGTGCCAGTAGTCCCGCCCTATTGGCCGGGGAGCTGTTTTTT. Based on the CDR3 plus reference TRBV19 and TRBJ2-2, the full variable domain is DGGITQSPKYLFRKEGQNVTLSCEQNLNHDAMYWYRQDPGQGLRLIYYSQIVNDFQKGDIAEGYSVSREKKESFPLTVTSAQKNPTAFYLCASSPALLAGELFFGEGSRLTVL.

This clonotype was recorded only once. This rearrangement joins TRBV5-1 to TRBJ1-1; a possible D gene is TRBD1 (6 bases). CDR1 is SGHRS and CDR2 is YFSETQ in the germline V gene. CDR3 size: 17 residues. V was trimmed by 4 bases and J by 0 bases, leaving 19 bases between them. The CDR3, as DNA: TGCGCCAGCAGCGATACCCTGCGGACAGTAATGAACACTGAAGCTTTCTTT. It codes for CASSDTLRTVMNTEAFF.

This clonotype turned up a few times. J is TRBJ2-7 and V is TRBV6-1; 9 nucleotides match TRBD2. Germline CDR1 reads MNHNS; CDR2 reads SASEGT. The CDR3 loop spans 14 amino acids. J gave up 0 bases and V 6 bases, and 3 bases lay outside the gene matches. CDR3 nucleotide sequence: TGTGCCAGCAGGCGGACTAGCGACTCCTACGAGCAGTACTTC. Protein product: CASRRTSDSYEQYF.

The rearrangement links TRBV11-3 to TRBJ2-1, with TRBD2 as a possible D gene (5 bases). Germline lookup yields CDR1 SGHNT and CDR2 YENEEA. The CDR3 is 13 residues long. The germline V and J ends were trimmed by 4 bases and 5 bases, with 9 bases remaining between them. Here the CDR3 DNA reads TGTGCCAGCAGCTCAGCGGTCAACAATGAGCAGTTCTTC. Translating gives CASSSAVNNEQFF.

CDR3 sequence (DNA): TGTGCCTGGAACGGGGGCCAGAGGTACTATGGCTACACCTTC. Residues: CAWNGGQRYYGYTF. The J gene is TRBJ1-2, the V gene TRBV30, with D possibly matching TRBD1 (6 bases). Germline values: CDR1 GTSNPN, CDR2 SVGIG (reference sequence). Trimming took 4 bases from V and 3 from J, leaving 15 bases between them. The CDR3 is 14 amino acids.

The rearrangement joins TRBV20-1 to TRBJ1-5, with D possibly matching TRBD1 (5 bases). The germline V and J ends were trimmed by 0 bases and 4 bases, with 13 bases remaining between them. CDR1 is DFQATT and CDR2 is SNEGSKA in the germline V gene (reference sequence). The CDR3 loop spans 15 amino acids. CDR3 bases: TGCAGTGCTAGAGATGGTAGCAGGGTTAATCAGCCCCAGCATTTT. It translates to CSARDGSRVNQPQHF.

CDR3 bases: TGTGCCAGCAGCTTAGAGTACTTTGGGGATACGCAGTATTTT. This codes for CASSLEYFGDTQYF. The chain is built from TRBV7-8 and TRBJ2-3, with D hard to call. Deletions cut 1 base from V and 6 bases from J, with 11 bases between. The CDR3 consists of 14 residues. Germline assignment: CDR1 SGHVS and CDR2 FQNEAQ. Complete variable domain (other parts from reference TRBV7-8 and TRBJ2-3): GAGVSQSPRYKVAKRGQDVALRCDPISGHVSLFWYQQALGQGPEFLTYFQNEAQLDKSGLPSDRFFAERPEGSVSTLKIQRTQQEDSAVYLCASSLEYFGDTQYFGPGTRLTVL.

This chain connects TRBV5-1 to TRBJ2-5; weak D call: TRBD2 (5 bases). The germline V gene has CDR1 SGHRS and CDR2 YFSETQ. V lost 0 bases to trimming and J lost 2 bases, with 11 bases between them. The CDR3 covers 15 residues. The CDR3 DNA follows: TGCGCCAGCAGCTTGGATGGACGGGGACAAGAGACCCAGTACTTC. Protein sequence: CASSLDGRGQETQYF.

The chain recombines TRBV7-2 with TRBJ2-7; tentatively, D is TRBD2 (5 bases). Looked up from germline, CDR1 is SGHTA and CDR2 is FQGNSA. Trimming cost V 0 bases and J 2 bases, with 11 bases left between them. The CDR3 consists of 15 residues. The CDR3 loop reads CASSLAEATTYEQYF. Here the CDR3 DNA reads TGTGCCAGCAGCTTAGCGGAGGCGACTACCTACGAGCAGTACTTC.